The rows below give T cell receptor beta chains drawn from one sample of a study of T cell repertoires in cytomegalovirus infection. TCRdb itself ran the reads through MiXCR, one entry per CDR3 protein. The sample has roughly 500,000 distinct CDR3 sequences; around 10% are singletons. Sequencing used PBMCs. The receptors were gathered from a human donor in good health (CMV status not recorded). Some clones in this sample may be carry-over from other donors' samples. Both conserved end residues are trimmed from each CDR3. D genes are given only for firm matches. Clone size, where shown, is once, few, many, or a class for clones that have expanded.

TRBD2,medium-sized,TRBV6-1,TRBJ2-7,ASRKGTSGSLYEQY
TRBD2,few,TRBV20-1,TRBJ2-1,SARRAGVSEQF
TRBD2,few,TRBV9,TRBJ2-3,ASSVSRGTSEYTDTQY
TRBD2,few,TRBV5-5,TRBJ2-1,ASSRAGTSGGQEQF
TRBD2,few,TRBV5-1,TRBJ2-7,ASSWSGGFTYEQY
.,many,TRBV7-2,TRBJ1-2,ASSLSNAGGNGYT
TRBD1,many,TRBV7-8,TRBJ2-5,ASSLGGTGGIAETQY
.,many,TRBV7-9,TRBJ2-7,ASSSGTHSSYEQY
.,few,TRBV28,TRBJ2-2,ASSLWVRGTTGELF
TRBD1,.,TRBV18,TRBJ1-2,ASSPSDRGGSYGYT
.,many,TRBV5-1,TRBJ2-5,ASSLWEEETQY
.,.,TRBV12-3/TRBV12-4,TRBJ2-5,ASSPLTPETQY
.,many,TRBV5-4,TRBJ2-2,ASSLVLASAGELF
.,many,TRBV7-2,TRBJ2-2,ASSLKVMDAGELF
.,few,TRBV19,TRBJ2-6,ASSSGGANVLT
TRBD2,many,TRBV5-4,TRBJ2-3,ASSLASSGKTSTDTQY
.,few,TRBV6-5,TRBJ1-6,ASSYYLTENSPLH
.,many,TRBV10-3,TRBJ1-1,ATSENTEAF
TRBD2,few,TRBV30,TRBJ2-2,AWRGGLAGVGDTGELF
.,.,TRBV20-1,TRBJ1-1,SASGRVENTEAF
.,.,TRBV30,TRBJ1-1,ARDSRGTEAF
.,many,TRBV12-5,TRBJ1-1,ASGLVSGGNTEAF
.,few,TRBV28,TRBJ1-1,ASLTPNTEAF
.,many,TRBV12-3/TRBV12-4,TRBJ1-1,ASSLFTANTEAF
TRBD2,.,TRBV3-1,TRBJ2-7,ASSQRGTSGNRKQY
TRBD2,.,TRBV20-1,TRBJ2-7,SLPGGIPSYEQY
TRBD1,many,TRBV6-1,TRBJ1-2,ASRDRDHYGYT
TRBD2,few,TRBV5-4,TRBJ2-5,ASSPPTGGGETQY
.,many,TRBV20-1,TRBJ2-1,SAERSGPYNEQF
.,many,TRBV19,TRBJ1-5,ASRLVGVQH
.,once,TRBV15,TRBJ1-5,ATSRDQEIQPQH
.,.,TRBV4-1,TRBJ1-2,ASSQDLTRGTGYT
.,many,TRBV5-5,TRBJ2-2,ASSLQGRTFTTNTGELF
TRBD2,many,TRBV20-1,TRBJ2-7,SAPGLAGGNEQY
.,many,TRBV12-3/TRBV12-4,TRBJ2-2,ASSHQRRGGELF
TRBD1,once,TRBV5-1,TRBJ2-7,ASSWDRGAFEQY
.,many,TRBV28,TRBJ2-7,ASSFIQGGSYEQY
.,.,TRBV19,TRBJ1-5,ASSRGSWDNQPQH
TRBD2,.,TRBV10-3,TRBJ2-7,AIRASGRLTSYEQY
.,many,TRBV28,TRBJ2-1,ASSGGLSNEQF
.,many,TRBV12-3/TRBV12-4,TRBJ1-5,ASSLIQSQPQH
TRBD1,few,TRBV27,TRBJ2-7,ASSTRTGDLLSEQY